This T cell receptor (beta chain) is drawn from a study of shared T cell receptors in the human thymus. Deletions cut 6 bases from V and 0 bases from J, with 18 bases between. The CDR3 has 17 amino acids. Germline V gene lookup returns CDR1 MNHEY and CDR2 SMNVEV (reference sequence). Assay used: immunoSEQ multiplex PCR; TCRdb lists only in-frame clones, some missing. The sample shows 700,000 to 750,000 clones, approximately 83% of them seen only once. Separately, the same data were catalogued under a study of human thymus T cells. That source notes: Donors were healthy Finnish infants having corrective surgery for congenital heart defects. Resected material from corrective heart surgery provided the thymus tissue analysed. Usage of V and J genes appeared biased in thymic and blood repertoires. Unrelated individuals were reported by related research to share highly overlapping thymic repertoires.

This chain joins TRBV27 and TRBJ2-1; D is undetermined. Sequenced: thymocytes. This clonotype was obtained from a girl under three years old with a congenital heart defect. The CDR3 region has the DNA TGTGCCAGCAGCCCTCCTTGCGGTAGTAGCTCCTACAATGAGCAGTTCTTC. Protein product: CASSPPCGSSSYNEQFF.